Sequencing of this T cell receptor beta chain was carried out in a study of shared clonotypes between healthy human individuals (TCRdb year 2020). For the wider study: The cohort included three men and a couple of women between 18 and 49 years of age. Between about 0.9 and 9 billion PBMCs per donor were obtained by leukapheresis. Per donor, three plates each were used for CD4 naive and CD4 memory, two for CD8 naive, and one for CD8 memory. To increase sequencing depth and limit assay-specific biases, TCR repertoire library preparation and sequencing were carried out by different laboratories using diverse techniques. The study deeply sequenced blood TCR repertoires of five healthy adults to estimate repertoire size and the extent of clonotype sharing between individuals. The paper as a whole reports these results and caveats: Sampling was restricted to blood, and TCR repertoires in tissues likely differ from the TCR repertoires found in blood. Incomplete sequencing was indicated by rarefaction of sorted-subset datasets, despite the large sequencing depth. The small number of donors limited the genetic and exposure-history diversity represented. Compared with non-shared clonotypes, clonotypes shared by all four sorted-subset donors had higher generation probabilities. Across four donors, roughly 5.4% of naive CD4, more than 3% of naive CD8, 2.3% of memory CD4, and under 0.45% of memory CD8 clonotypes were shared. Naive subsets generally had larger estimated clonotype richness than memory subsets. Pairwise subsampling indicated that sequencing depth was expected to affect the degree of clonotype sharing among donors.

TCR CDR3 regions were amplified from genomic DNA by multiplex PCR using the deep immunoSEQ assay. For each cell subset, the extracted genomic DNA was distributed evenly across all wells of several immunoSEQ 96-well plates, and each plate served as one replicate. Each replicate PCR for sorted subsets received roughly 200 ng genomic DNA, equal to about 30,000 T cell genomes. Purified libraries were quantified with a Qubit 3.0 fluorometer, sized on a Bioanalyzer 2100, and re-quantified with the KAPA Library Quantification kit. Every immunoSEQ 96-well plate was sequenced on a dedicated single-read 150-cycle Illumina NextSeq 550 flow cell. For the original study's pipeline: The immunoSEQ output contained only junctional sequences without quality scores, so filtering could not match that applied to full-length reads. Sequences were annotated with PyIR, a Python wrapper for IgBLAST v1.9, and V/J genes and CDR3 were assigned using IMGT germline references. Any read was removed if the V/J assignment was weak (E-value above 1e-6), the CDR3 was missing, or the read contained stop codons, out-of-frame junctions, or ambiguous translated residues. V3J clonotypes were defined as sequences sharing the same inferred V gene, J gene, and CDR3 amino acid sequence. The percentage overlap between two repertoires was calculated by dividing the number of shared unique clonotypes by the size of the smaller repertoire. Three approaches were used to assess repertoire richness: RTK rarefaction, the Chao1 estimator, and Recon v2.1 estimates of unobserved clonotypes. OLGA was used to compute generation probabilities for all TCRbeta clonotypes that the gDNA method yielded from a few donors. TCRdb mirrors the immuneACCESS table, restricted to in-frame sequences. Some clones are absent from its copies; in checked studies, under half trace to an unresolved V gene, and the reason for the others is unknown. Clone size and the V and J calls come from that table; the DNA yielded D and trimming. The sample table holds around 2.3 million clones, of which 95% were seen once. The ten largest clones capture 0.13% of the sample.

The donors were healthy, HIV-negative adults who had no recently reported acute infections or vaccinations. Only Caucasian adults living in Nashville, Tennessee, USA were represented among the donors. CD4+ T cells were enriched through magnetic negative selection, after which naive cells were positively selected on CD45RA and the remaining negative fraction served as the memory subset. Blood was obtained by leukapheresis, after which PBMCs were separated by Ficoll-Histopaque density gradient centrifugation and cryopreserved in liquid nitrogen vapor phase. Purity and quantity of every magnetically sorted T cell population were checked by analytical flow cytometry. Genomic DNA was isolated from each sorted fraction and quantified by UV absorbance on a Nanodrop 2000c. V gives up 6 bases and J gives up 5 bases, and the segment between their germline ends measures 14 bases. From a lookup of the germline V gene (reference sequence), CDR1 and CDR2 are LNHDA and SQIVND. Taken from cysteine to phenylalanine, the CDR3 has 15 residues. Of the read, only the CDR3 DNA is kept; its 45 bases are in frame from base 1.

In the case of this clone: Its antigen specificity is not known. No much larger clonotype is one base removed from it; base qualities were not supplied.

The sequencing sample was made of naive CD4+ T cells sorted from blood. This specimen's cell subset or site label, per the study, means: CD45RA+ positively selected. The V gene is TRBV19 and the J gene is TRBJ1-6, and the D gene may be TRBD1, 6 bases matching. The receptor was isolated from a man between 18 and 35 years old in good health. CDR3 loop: CASSQGGLNNSPLHF. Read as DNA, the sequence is TGTGCCAGTAGCCAAGGGGGTCTCAATAATTCACCCCTCCACTTT.